This TCR beta chain was documented in a study of control samples from healthy donors and cancer patients. The CDR3 runs 15 residues. Trimming took 2 bases from V and 7 from J; bases not matched to a gene: 4. Germline V gene data show CDR1 as MNHEY and CDR2 as SVGAGI. The assay was immunoSEQ multiplex PCR, and TCRdb's table has in-frame clones only and misses some. Found here are 110,000 to 150,000 clones, under 95% of them singletons; the top ten hold around 12%. The TCR originated in a man aged 40-49 years in good health. Source material: blood. The rearrangement joins TRBV6-5 to TRBJ1-4; TRBD1 matches at 10 bases. The DNA for the CDR3 is TGTGCCAGCAGTTACACGGGACAGGGGAGTGAAAAACTGTTTTTT. It encodes CASSYTGQGSEKLFF.